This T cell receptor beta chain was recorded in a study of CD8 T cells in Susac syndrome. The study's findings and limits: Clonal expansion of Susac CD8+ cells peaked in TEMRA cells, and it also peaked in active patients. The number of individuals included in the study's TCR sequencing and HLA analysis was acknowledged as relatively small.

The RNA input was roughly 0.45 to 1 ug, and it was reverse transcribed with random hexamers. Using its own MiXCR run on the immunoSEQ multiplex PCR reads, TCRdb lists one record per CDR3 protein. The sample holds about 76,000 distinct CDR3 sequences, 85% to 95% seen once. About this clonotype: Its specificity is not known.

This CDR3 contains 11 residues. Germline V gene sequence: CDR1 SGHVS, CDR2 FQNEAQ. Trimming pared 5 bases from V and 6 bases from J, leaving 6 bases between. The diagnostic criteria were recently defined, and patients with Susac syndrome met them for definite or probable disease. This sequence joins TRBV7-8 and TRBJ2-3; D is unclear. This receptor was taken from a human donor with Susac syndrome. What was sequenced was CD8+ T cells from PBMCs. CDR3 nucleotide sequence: TGTGCCAGCAGCCCAATGGATACGCAGTATTTT. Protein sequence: CASSPMDTQYF.